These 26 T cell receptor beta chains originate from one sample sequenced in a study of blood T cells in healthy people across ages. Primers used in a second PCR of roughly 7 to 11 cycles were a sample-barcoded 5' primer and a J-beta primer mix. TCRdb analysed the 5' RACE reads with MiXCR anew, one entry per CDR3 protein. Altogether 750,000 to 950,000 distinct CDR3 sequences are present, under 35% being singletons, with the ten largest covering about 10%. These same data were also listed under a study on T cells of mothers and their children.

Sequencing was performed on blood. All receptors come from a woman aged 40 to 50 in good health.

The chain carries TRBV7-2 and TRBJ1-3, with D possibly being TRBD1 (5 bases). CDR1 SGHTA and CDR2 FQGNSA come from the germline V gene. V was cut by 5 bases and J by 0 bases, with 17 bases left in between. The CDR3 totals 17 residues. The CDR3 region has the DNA TGTGCCAGCAGCCACCGACAGATAGGGAACTCTGGAAACACCATATATTTT. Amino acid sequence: CASSHRQIGNSGNTIYF.

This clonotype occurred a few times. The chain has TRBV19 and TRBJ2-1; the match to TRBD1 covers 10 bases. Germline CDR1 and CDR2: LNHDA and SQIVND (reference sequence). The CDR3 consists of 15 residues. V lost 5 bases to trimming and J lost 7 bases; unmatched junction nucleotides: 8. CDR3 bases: TGTGCCAGTAGTTCAGAGGACAGGGGGAGGAATGAGCAGTTCTTC. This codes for CASSSEDRGRNEQFF.

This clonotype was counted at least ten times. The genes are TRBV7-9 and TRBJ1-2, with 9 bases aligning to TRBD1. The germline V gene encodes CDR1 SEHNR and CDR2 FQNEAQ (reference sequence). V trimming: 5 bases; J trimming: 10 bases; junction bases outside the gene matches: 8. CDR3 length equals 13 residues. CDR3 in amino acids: CASSLGQGNDYTF. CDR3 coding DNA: TGTGCCAGCAGCCTGGGACAGGGCAATGACTACACCTTC.

This chain's CDR3 is CASSTRLAGLGETQYF. The CDR3 DNA follows: TGTGCCAGCAGTACCAGACTAGCGGGGTTGGGAGAGACCCAGTACTTC. The J gene is TRBJ2-5, the V gene TRBV28; 11 nucleotides match TRBD2. The CDR3 spans 16 residues. V lost 5 bases to trimming and J lost 4 bases; unmatched junction nucleotides: 9. CDR1 and CDR2 (germline): MDHEN, SYDVKM.

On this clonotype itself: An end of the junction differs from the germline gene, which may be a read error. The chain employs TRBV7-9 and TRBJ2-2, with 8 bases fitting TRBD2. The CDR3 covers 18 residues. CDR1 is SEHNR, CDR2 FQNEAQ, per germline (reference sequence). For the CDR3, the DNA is TGTGCCAGCAGCTTTGGGCTAGCGGGTAGAACGAACACCGGGGGGCTGTTTTTT. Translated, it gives CASSFGLAGRTNTGGLFF.

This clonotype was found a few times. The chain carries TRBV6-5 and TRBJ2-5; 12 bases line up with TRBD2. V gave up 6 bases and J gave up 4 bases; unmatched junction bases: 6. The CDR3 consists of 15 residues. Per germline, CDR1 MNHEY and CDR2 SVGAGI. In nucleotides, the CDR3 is TGTGCCAGCAGACCTCTAGCGGGGGGGCGAGAGACCCAGTACTTC. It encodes CASRPLAGGRETQYF.

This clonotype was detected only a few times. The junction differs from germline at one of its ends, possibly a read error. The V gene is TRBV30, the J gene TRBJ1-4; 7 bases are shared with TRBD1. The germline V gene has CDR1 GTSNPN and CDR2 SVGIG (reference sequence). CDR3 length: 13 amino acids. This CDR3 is CAWSRGQNEKPFF. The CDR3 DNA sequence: TGTGCCTGGAGTCGGGGACAGAATGAAAAACCGTTTTTT.

This CDR3 is CSARGIKGSRYEQYF. CDR3 DNA: TGCAGTGCTAGAGGTATAAAGGGGAGTAGGTACGAGCAGTACTTC. The chain uses TRBV20-1 and TRBJ2-5; D possibly uses TRBD1 or TRBD2 (5 bases each). The J call may be wrong; the DNA end is better matched by TRBJ2-7. This CDR3 region has 15 residues. The germline V gene has CDR1 DFQATT and CDR2 SNEGSKA (reference sequence).

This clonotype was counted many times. The CDR3 nucleotides are TGCAGTGCTAGAGATCGTGGAGAGACCCAGTACTTC. This sequence encodes CSARDRGETQYF. V and J are TRBV20-1 and TRBJ2-5; D is undetermined. The CDR3 length is 12 residues. With 0 bases removed from V and 4 bases from J, the gap between germline ends came to 6 bases. The V gene's germline CDR1 is DFQATT and CDR2 SNEGSKA (reference sequence).

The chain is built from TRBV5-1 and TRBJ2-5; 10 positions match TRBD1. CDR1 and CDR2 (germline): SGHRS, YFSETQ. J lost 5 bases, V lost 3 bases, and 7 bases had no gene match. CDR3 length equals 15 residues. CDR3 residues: CASSSGTGAPETQYF. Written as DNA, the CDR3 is TGCGCCAGCAGCTCCGGGACAGGGGCACCTGAGACCCAGTACTTC.

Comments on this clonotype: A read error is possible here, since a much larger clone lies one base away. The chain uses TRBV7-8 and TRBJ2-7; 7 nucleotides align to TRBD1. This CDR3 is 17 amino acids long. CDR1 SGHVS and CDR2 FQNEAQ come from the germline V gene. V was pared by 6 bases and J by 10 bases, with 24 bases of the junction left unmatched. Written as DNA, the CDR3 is TGTGCCAGCAGTATACAGGGGCAGGGCTTTTCCCAAGAGGCCCAGTACTTC. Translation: CASSIQGQGFSQEAQYF.

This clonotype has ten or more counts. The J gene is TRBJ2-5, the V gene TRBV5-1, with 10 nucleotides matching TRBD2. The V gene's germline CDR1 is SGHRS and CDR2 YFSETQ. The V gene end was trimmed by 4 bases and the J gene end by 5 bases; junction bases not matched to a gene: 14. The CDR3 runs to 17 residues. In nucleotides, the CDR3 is TGCGCCAGCAGCCTAAACCCGCTCGGTAGCGGGGGGGAGACCCAGTACTTC. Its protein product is CASSLNPLGSGGETQYF.

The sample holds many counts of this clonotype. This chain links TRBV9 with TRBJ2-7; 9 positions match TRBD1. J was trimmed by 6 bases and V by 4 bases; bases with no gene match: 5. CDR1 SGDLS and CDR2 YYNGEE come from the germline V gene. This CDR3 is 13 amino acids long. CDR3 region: CASSIDRGSEQYF. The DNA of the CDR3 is TGTGCCAGCAGCATCGACAGGGGGTCCGAGCAGTACTTC. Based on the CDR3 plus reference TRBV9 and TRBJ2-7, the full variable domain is DSGVTQTPKHLITATGQRVTLRCSPRSGDLSVYWYQQSLDQGLQFLIQYYNGEERAKGNILERFSAQQFPDLHSELNLSSLELGDSALYFCASSIDRGSEQYFGPGTRLTVT.

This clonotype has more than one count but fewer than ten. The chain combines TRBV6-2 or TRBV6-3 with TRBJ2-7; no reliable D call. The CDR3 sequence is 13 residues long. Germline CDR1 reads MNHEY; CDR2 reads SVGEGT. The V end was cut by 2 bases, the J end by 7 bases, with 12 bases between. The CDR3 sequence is CASSYANSEEQYF. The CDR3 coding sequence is TGTGCCAGCAGTTACGCGAACTCTGAGGAGCAGTACTTC.

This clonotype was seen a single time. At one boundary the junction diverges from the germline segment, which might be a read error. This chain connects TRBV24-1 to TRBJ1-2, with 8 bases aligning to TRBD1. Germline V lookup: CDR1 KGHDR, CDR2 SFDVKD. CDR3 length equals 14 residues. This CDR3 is CATSDAGQGDGCTF. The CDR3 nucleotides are TGTGCCACCAGTGATGCCGGACAGGGTGATGGCTGCACCTTC.

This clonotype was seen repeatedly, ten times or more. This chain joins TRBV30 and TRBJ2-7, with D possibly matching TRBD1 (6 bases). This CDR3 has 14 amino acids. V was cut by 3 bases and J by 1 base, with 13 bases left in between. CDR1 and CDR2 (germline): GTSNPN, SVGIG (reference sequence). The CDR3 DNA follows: TGTGCCTGGAGAGCCGGACAGAATTCCTACGAGCAGTACTTC. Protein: CAWRAGQNSYEQYF.

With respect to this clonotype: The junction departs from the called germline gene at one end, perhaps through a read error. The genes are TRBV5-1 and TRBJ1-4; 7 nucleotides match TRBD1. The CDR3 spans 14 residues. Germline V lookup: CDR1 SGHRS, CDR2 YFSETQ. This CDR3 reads CVSSWGQINEKLFF. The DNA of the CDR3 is TGCGTCAGCAGCTGGGGACAGATAAATGAAAAACTGTTTTTT.

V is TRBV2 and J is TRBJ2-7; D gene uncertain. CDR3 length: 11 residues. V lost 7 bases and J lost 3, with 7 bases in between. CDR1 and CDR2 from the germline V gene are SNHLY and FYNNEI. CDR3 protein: CASTELYEQYF. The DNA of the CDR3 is TGTGCCAGCACGGAACTCTACGAGCAGTACTTC.

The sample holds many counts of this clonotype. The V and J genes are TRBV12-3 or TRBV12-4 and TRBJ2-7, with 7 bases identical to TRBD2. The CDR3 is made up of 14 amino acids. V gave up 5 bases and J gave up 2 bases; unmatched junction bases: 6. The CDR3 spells CASSTGTKTYEQYF. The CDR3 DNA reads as TGTGCCAGCAGTACGGGGACTAAGACCTACGAGCAGTACTTC.

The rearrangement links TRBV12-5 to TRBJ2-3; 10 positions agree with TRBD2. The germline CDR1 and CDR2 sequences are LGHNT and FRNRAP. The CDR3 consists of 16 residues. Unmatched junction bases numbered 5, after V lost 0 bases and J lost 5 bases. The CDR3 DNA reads TGTGCTAGTGGTTTGGTGAGGCTAGCGGGGGTAGATACGCAGTATTTT. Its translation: CASGLVRLAGVDTQYF.

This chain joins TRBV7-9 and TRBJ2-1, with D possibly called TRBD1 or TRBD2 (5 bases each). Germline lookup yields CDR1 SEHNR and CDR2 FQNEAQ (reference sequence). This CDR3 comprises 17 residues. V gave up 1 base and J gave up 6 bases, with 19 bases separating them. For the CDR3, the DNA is TGTGCCAGCAGCTTAGGGACCCCGGGGCTAGTCGTCAATGAGCAGTTCTTC. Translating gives CASSLGTPGLVVNEQFF.

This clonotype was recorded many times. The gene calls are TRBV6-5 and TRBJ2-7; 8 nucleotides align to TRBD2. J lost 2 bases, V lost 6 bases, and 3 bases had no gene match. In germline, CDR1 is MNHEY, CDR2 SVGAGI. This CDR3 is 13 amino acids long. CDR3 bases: TGTGCCAGCAGGGAGCGGGGGCCCTACGAGCAGTACTTC. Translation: CASRERGPYEQYF.

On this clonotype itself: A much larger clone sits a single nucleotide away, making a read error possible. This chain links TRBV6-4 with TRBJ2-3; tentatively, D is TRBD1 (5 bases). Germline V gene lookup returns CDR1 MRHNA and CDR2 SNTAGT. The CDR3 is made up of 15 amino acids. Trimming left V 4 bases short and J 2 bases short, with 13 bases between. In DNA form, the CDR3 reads TGTGCCAGCAGTGCCTTACAGGAGCCCACAGATACGCAGTATTTT. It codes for CASSALQEPTDTQYF.

The CDR3 sequence is CASSTDLVTYEQYF. Written as DNA, the CDR3 is TGCGCCAGCAGCACCGACTTGGTTACCTACGAGCAGTACTTC. The rearrangement uses TRBV5-1 and TRBJ2-7; D is unclear. Trimming shortened V by 4 bases and J by 2 bases, and 13 bases separated the two germline ends. Per germline, CDR1 SGHRS and CDR2 YFSETQ. The CDR3 extends over 14 amino acids. Filled out from reference TRBV5-1 and TRBJ2-7, the complete variable domain reads KAGVTQTPRYLIKTRGQQVTLSCSPISGHRSVSWYQQTPGQGLQFLFEYFSETQRNKGNFPGRFSGRQFSNSRSEMNVSTLELGDSALYLCASSTDLVTYEQYFGPGTRLTVT.

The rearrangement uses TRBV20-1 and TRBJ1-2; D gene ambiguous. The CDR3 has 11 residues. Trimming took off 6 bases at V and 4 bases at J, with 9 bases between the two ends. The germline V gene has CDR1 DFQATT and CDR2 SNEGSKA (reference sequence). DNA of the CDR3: TGCAGTGCGAGCGATGGCTATGGCTACACCTTC. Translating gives CSASDGYGYTF.

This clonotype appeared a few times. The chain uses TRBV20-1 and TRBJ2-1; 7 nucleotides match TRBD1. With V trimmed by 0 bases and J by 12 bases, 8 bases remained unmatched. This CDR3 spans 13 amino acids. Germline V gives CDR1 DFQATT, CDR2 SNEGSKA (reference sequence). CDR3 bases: TGCAGTGCTAGAGATGAACAGGGGCGTGCGCAGTTCTTC. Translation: CSARDEQGRAQFF.